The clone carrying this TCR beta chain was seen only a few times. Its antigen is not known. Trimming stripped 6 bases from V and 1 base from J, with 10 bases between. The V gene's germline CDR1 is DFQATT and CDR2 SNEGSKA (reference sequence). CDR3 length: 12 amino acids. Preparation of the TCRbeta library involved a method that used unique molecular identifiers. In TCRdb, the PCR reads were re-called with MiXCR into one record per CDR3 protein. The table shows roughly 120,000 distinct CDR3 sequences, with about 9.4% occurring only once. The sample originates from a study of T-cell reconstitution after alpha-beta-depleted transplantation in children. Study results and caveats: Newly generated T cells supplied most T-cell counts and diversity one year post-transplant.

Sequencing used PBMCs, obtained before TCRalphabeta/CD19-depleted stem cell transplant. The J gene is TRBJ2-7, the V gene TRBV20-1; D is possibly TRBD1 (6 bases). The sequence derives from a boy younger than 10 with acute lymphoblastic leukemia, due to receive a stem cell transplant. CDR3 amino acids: CSASGQSYEQYF. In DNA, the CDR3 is TGCAGTGCATCAGGACAGTCCTACGAGCAGTACTTC.